The TCR beta chain described here comes from a study of tumor-infiltrating lymphocytes in primary liver carcinoma. Study background: Productive TCRbeta read yields ran from roughly 3.6 to 7.1 million per sample and were similar between tissues.

General study results and limits: There were only about 7-25% of top clones found in all five tumor regions.

As regards this clonotype: Its antigen is currently unknown. The missing conserved phenylalanine or tryptophan at the end of this CDR3 makes a read error likely.

A primer matching the constant region was used to make TCR beta cDNA from 500 ng of total RNA. Employing slightly modified ARM-PCR, three nested multiplex PCR rounds were run, and these gave rise to the TCR beta libraries. Primers for the first two PCR rounds were TRBV1-TRBV30 forward primers and a C-beta reverse primer (10 cycles per round). A single record per CDR3 protein comes from TCRdb applying MiXCR to the multiplex PCR reads. This repertoire shows 110,000 or so distinct CDR3 sequences, around 80% found once; its top ten account for under 25%. Germline CDR1 reads MNHNS; CDR2 reads SASEGT. The CDR3 spans 12 residues. The source material, roughly 20-31 mg of unsorted bulk tissue, was used to co-extract RNA and DNA. Samples were taken from five separate regions (per tumor).

Sequencing input: liver tumor tissue from sampling region 3. Subset noted: tumor region T3, left-lateral pole. This chain joins TRBV6-1 and TRBJ2-3; D gene uncertain. The clonotype was recovered from a middle-aged man with primary liver carcinoma and hepatitis B virus infection. The CDR3 protein is CPGKPSTDTQYL. The CDR3 nucleotides are TGTCCCGGCAAGCCCAGCACAGATACGCAGTATCTT.